The rows below give T cell receptor beta chains drawn from one sample of a study of CD8+CD57+ T cells in acquired aplastic anemia. TCRdb independently ran MiXCR on the reads; one entry per CDR3 protein. The sample lists about 470,000 distinct CDR3 sequences; about a third were seen once. Sequencing used sorted CD4+, CD8+, or CD8+CD57+ T cells (not recorded which) from PBMCs. The origin of the receptors is a human donor with aplastic anemia. Each CDR3 is given with its conserved first and last residue. A D gene is named only where the DNA matches it firmly. Clone size is shown for a subset of rows, as once, few, many or a class of expanded clone.

V: TRBV2; D: TRBD2; J: TRBJ2-1; size: .; DNA: TGTGCCAGCAGCGACGGGACTAGCGGGGACAATGAGCAGTTCTTC; CDR3: CASSDGTSGDNEQFF
V: TRBV10-1; D: TRBD1; J: TRBJ2-7; size: .; DNA: TGCGCCAGCAGCTCCGGGACAGGGGATGAGCAGTACTTC; CDR3: CASSSGTGDEQYF
V: TRBV29-1; D: TRBD1; J: TRBJ1-2; size: .; DNA: TGCAGCGTTGAAGATCGGACAGGTTATGGCTACACCTTC; CDR3: CSVEDRTGYGYTF
V: TRBV15; D: .; J: TRBJ2-5; size: many; DNA: TGTGCCACCAGCAGGAGGCTAGCGAAAGAGACCCAGTACTTC; CDR3: CATSRRLAKETQYF
V: TRBV25-1; D: TRBD2; J: TRBJ2-3; size: many; DNA: TGTGCCAGCAGTGAAAGCGGGGGCCACACAGATACGCAGTATTTT; CDR3: CASSESGGHTDTQYF
V: TRBV19; D: .; J: TRBJ1-2; size: many; DNA: TGTGCCAGTAAACCGGGGAGCTATGGCTACACCTTC; CDR3: CASKPGSYGYTF
V: TRBV15; D: TRBD2; J: TRBJ2-1; size: many; DNA: TGTGCCACCAGCAGAGAGTATGGACTAGCGAACAATGAGCAGTTCTTC; CDR3: CATSREYGLANNEQFF
V: TRBV19; D: TRBD1; J: TRBJ1-2; size: many; DNA: TGTGCCAGTACCCGGACAGGAGCCTATGGCTACACCTTC; CDR3: CASTRTGAYGYTF
V: TRBV7-2; D: .; J: TRBJ2-7; size: .; DNA: TGTGCCAGCAGCTTAGCTCTAGCGTGGGAATACGAGCAGTACTTC; CDR3: CASSLALAWEYEQYF
V: TRBV9; D: .; J: TRBJ1-3; size: .; DNA: TGTGCCAGCAGCGTTGACAAGATTGGAAACACCATATATTTT; CDR3: CASSVDKIGNTIYF
V: TRBV20-1; D: .; J: TRBJ2-1; size: few; DNA: TGCAGTGCTAATCCACTGGGACAAATCTACAATGAGCAGTTCTTC; CDR3: CSANPLGQIYNEQFF
V: TRBV10-3; D: .; J: TRBJ2-3; size: few; DNA: TGTGTCATCAGTGATGTTTCGGCAGATACGCAGTATTTT; CDR3: CVISDVSADTQYF
V: TRBV7-9; D: .; J: TRBJ2-2; size: .; DNA: TGTGCCAGCAGCCTACTACTAACGAACACCGGGGAGCTGTTTTTT; CDR3: CASSLLLTNTGELFF
V: TRBV24-1; D: .; J: TRBJ2-3; size: .; DNA: TGTGCCACCAGTGATTTGCTTATGACAGATACGCAGTATTTT; CDR3: CATSDLLMTDTQYF
V: TRBV10-2; D: TRBD2; J: TRBJ2-2; size: .; DNA: TGCGCCAGCAGTGAGTTGGGACTAGCGGGAGATGCGAACACCGGGGAGCTGTTTTTT; CDR3: CASSELGLAGDANTGELFF
V: TRBV20-1; D: .; J: TRBJ1-2; size: many; DNA: TGCAGTGCAGCTAGACCGGAAGGCTACACCTTC; CDR3: CSAARPEGYTF
V: TRBV5-1; D: TRBD2; J: TRBJ2-7; size: few; DNA: TGCGCCAGCAGCTTGGACCTAGCGGGAGGAGCGGGCGAGCAGTACTTC; CDR3: CASSLDLAGGAGEQYF
V: TRBV10-3; D: .; J: TRBJ2-7; size: .; DNA: TGTGCCATCAGTGAGTCGCCCGACATAGCTGGCTCCTACGAGCAGTACTTC; CDR3: CAISESPDIAGSYEQYF
V: TRBV10-3; D: .; J: TRBJ2-2; size: many; DNA: TGTGCCATCAGTGCTCAGGTCCCCGGGGAGCTGTTTTTT; CDR3: CAISAQVPGELFF
V: TRBV11-1; D: TRBD1; J: TRBJ1-2; size: many; DNA: TGTGCCAGCAGCTTTGTGGCCCGGGCAGGGGGAGGTGGCTACACCTTC; CDR3: CASSFVARAGGGGYTF
V: TRBV4-2; D: .; J: TRBJ1-2; size: many; DNA: TGTGCCAGCAGCCAAGATAGGAAGGGGAACTATGGCTACACCTTC; CDR3: CASSQDRKGNYGYTF
V: TRBV10-3; D: TRBD1; J: TRBJ1-1; size: .; DNA: TGTGCCATCAGTGACCCGGGACAGGGAAGGACTGAAGCTTTCTTT; CDR3: CAISDPGQGRTEAFF
V: TRBV7-3; D: TRBD2; J: TRBJ2-7; size: many; DNA: TGTGCCAGCAGCATCCTAGCGGGCGACTCCTACGAGCAGTACTTC; CDR3: CASSILAGDSYEQYF
V: TRBV2; D: TRBD1; J: TRBJ1-2; size: .; DNA: TGTGCCAGCGCCCCGGACAGGTCCGACTATGGCTACACCTTC; CDR3: CASAPDRSDYGYTF
V: TRBV20-1; D: .; J: TRBJ2-7; size: many; DNA: TGCAGTGCTAGAGACTCGGGACCGTCCTACGAGCAGTACTTC; CDR3: CSARDSGPSYEQYF
V: TRBV29-1; D: .; J: TRBJ1-2; size: many; DNA: TGCAGCGTTACGACAAGCCTAGGAGGCTACACCTTC; CDR3: CSVTTSLGGYTF
V: TRBV2; D: TRBD1; J: TRBJ2-7; size: many; DNA: TGTGCCAGCAGGGGGGGGACAGGGGGCTCCTACGAGCAGTACTTC; CDR3: CASRGGTGGSYEQYF
V: TRBV29-1; D: TRBD2; J: TRBJ2-1; size: many; DNA: TGCAGCGTAATAGCGGGAGGGATTAACAATGAGCAGTTCTTC; CDR3: CSVIAGGINNEQFF
V: TRBV7-2; D: .; J: TRBJ1-5; size: few; DNA: TGTGCCAGCAGCACCGGGGGGCTAAATCAGCCCCAGCATTTT; CDR3: CASSTGGLNQPQHF
V: TRBV19; D: .; J: TRBJ2-7; size: many; DNA: TGTGCCAGTAGTATAGTTGGAGGGACCTACGAGCAGTACTTC; CDR3: CASSIVGGTYEQYF
V: TRBV9; D: .; J: TRBJ1-1; size: few; DNA: TGTGCCAGCAGCGTAGGGTATGGGGGGAACACTGAAGCTTTCTTT; CDR3: CASSVGYGGNTEAFF
V: TRBV5-4; D: .; J: TRBJ2-6; size: .; DNA: TGTGCCAGCAGCGATAAGACAGTCTCTGGGGCCAACGTCCTGACTTTC; CDR3: CASSDKTVSGANVLTF
V: TRBV5-4; D: .; J: TRBJ2-3; size: few; DNA: TGTGCCAGCAGCTTAGACTATATCACAGATACGCAGTATTTT; CDR3: CASSLDYITDTQYF
V: TRBV7-7; D: TRBD1; J: TRBJ2-5; size: .; DNA: TGTGCTAGCAGCTCGACAGGGGCCCAAGCGACCCAGTACTTC; CDR3: CASSSTGAQATQYF
V: TRBV3-1; D: .; J: TRBJ2-5; size: .; DNA: TGTGCCAGCAGCCGAGGAGAGGCCCAGTACTTC; CDR3: CASSRGEAQYF
V: TRBV20-1; D: TRBD2; J: TRBJ2-5; size: few; DNA: TGCAGTGCTAGGAGTTCGGCGGGAGTAACAGTACAAGAGACCCAGTACTTC; CDR3: CSARSSAGVTVQETQYF
V: TRBV15; D: TRBD1; J: TRBJ1-2; size: many; DNA: TGTGCCACCAGCAAGGGAGGACAGGGCGGAGGTGGCTACACCTTC; CDR3: CATSKGGQGGGGYTF
V: TRBV20-1; D: TRBD2; J: TRBJ2-5; size: .; DNA: TGCAGTGCTGCGAACCGGGGGGGCAGACAAGAGACCCAGTACTTC; CDR3: CSAANRGGRQETQYF
V: TRBV7-6; D: .; J: TRBJ1-6; size: once; DNA: TGTGCAAGCCCGGACAGCGCACATTCACCCCTCCACTTT; CDR3: CASPDSAHSPLHF
V: TRBV2; D: .; J: TRBJ1-5; size: few; DNA: TGTGCCAGCAGTGGGGCTCAGCCCCAGCATTTT; CDR3: CASSGAQPQHF
V: TRBV24-1; D: .; J: TRBJ1-4; size: few; DNA: TGTGCCACCAGTGATCTTCCAGAAATGTCTTCGGGTGAAAAACTGTTTTTT; CDR3: CATSDLPEMSSGEKLFF
V: TRBV7-9; D: TRBD1; J: TRBJ1-5; size: many; DNA: TGTGCCAGCAGCCCTACAGGGGATCAGCCCCAGCATTTT; CDR3: CASSPTGDQPQHF
V: TRBV7-3; D: .; J: TRBJ1-6; size: many; DNA: TGTGCCAGCAGCTTATCGGGGATGGGACCGGAAAATTCACCCCTCCACTTT; CDR3: CASSLSGMGPENSPLHF
V: TRBV6-1; D: .; J: TRBJ1-5; size: .; DNA: TGTGCCAGCAGCTCCAATAGCAATCAGCCCCAGCATTTT; CDR3: CASSSNSNQPQHF
V: TRBV20-1; D: TRBD2; J: TRBJ2-7; size: many; DNA: TGCAGTGCTCCTCTAGCGGGGTACTACGAGCAGTACTTC; CDR3: CSAPLAGYYEQYF
V: TRBV7-4; D: .; J: TRBJ2-7; size: once; DNA: TGTGCCAGCGGGGGCGAAGGGTACGAGCAGTACTTC; CDR3: CASGGEGYEQYF
V: TRBV24-1; D: .; J: TRBJ1-6; size: once; DNA: TGTGCCACCAGTTCCTCACCAAACAGCAATTCACCCCTCCACTTT; CDR3: CATSSSPNSNSPLHF
V: TRBV20-1; D: TRBD1; J: TRBJ1-1; size: .; DNA: TGCAGTGCTACAACCCCACAGGGGATCTCTGAAGCTTTCTTT; CDR3: CSATTPQGISEAFF
V: TRBV10-3; D: TRBD2; J: TRBJ2-7; size: .; DNA: TGTGCCAGCAGTTCCCTCCTAGCGGACTCCTACGAGCAGTACTTC; CDR3: CASSSLLADSYEQYF
V: TRBV13; D: .; J: TRBJ1-2; size: many; DNA: TGTGCCAGCAGCTTATCCGGCTATGGCTACACCTTC; CDR3: CASSLSGYGYTF
V: TRBV10-1; D: .; J: TRBJ2-1; size: many; DNA: TGCGCCAGCAGTGAGGTCCCTGTCGGCGAGCAGTTCTTC; CDR3: CASSEVPVGEQFF
V: TRBV20-1; D: .; J: TRBJ1-2; size: few; DNA: TGCAGTGCTAGAGATCGTGGGGGAAAGAGCTATGGCTACACCTTC; CDR3: CSARDRGGKSYGYTF
V: TRBV20-1; D: .; J: TRBJ1-5; size: many; DNA: TGCAGTGCTAGAGTTACAGTAAGCAATCAGCCCCAGCATTTT; CDR3: CSARVTVSNQPQHF
V: TRBV10-1; D: .; J: TRBJ2-1; size: many; DNA: TGCGCCAGCAGTGGCACGGGAGTCGCCAATGAGCAGTTCTTC; CDR3: CASSGTGVANEQFF
V: TRBV7-2; D: .; J: TRBJ2-7; size: many; DNA: TGTGCCAGCAGCCTGGACAGCCGATCCTACGAGCAGTACTTC; CDR3: CASSLDSRSYEQYF
V: TRBV2; D: TRBD1; J: TRBJ2-3; size: many; DNA: TGTGCCAGCAACAACTACAGGGGAACCACAGATACGCAGTATTTT; CDR3: CASNNYRGTTDTQYF
V: TRBV11-2; D: TRBD1; J: TRBJ2-7; size: .; DNA: TGTGCCAGCAGCTTAGTAGGGGTGACAGGGGGCGCGGACGAGCAGTACTTC; CDR3: CASSLVGVTGGADEQYF
V: TRBV9; D: TRBD2; J: TRBJ2-1; size: .; DNA: TGTGCCAGCAGCGACGGGACTAGCGGGGGCAATGAGCAGTTCTTC; CDR3: CASSDGTSGGNEQFF
V: TRBV7-9; D: TRBD2; J: TRBJ2-7; size: many; DNA: TGTGCCAGCAGCCCCTTAGCGGGAGTAGTGGTCGAGCAGTACTTC; CDR3: CASSPLAGVVVEQYF